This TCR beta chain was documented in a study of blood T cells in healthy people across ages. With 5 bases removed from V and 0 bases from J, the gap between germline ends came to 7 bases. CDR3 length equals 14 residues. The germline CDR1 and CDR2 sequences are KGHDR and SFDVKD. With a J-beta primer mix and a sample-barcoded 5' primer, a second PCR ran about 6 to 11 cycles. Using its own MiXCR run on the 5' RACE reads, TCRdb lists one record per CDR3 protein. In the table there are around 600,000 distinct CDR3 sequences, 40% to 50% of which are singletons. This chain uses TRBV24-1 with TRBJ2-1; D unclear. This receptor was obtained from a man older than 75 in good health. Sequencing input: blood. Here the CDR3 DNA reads TGTGCCACCAGTGGCGTGGGCTCCTACAATGAGCAGTTCTTC. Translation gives CATSGVGSYNEQFF.